This T cell receptor (beta chain) was observed in a study of CD8 T cells in ankylosing spondylitis. Library preparation for TCR beta used quantitative 5'-RACE with molecular barcodes. MiXCR, run by TCRdb on the 5' RACE reads, gives a single entry per CDR3 protein. The table records about 540,000 distinct CDR3 sequences, roughly 13% of them present only once. Regarding the study as a whole: Prior work had noted some motif variants in reactive arthritis blood and synovial fluid. What appeared characteristic of ankylosing spondylitis blood was a TCR beta motif of under 10 highly homologous variants. Disease-linked clones reportedly concentrated significantly in matched ankylosing spondylitis synovial fluid. Researchers report that disease-linked clones proved CD8+ and relatively rare in peripheral blood.

In this sample, this clonotype turned up a few times. Its antigen is not known. The TCR originated in a male donor with ankylosing spondylitis. The sequenced sample was blood, either unsorted or a sorted T cell fraction (not recorded which).

The CDR3 sequence: CASSPGLLSSYEQYV. Written as DNA, the CDR3 is TGTGCCAGCAGCCCGGGACTTCTAAGCTCCTACGAGCAGTACGTC. The V gene is TRBV14, the J gene TRBJ2-7; possible D gene TRBD2, 6 bases. The CDR3 sequence is 15 residues long. Germline V gene lookup returns CDR1 SGHDN and CDR2 FVKESK. Trimming pared 4 bases from V and 0 bases from J, leaving 13 bases between.